This TCR beta chain derives from a study of T-cell reconstitution after alpha-beta-depleted transplantation in children. This clonotype was counted many times. Its antigen is not known. Study-wide results and caveats: Hyperexpanded clones declined; after one year, newly produced T cells mostly supplied diversity. The origin of alpha-beta T cells about two months after transplant was reportedly several hundred expanded graft clones. TCRbeta diversity was high at day 60 in some patients (a result of surviving recipient T cells and thymic progenitors).

This CDR3 has 15 amino acids. The V and J ends lost 1 base and 7 bases respectively, with 15 bases between them. Per the germline V gene, CDR1 is SGHRS and CDR2 is YFSETQ. The TCRbeta library incorporated unique molecular identifiers. Using its own MiXCR run on the PCR reads, TCRdb lists one record per CDR3 protein. The data show over 100,000 distinct CDR3 sequences, 10% seen once. This receptor was identified in a boy aged 2-9 years with acute lymphoblastic leukemia, due to receive a stem cell transplant. This chain connects TRBV5-1 to TRBJ2-1; perhaps D is TRBD1 or TRBD2 (5 bases each). The sequences come from PBMCs, collected before TCRalphabeta/CD19-depleted stem cell transplant. The CDR3 sequence: CASSLFQGPTNEQFF. The CDR3 bases are TGCGCCAGCAGCTTGTTCCAGGGACCTACGAATGAGCAGTTCTTC.